This TCR beta chain emerged from a study of cytomegalovirus exposure and HLA in healthy donors. Whole-study context: Of about 390 genotyped donors, roughly 76% grouped in the Caucasian-associated ancestry cluster. The study's findings and limits: Reportedly, HLA-A and HLA-B alleles of most subjects were accurately predicted from TCR beta. Later analysis found that TCR beta chains associated with HLA were more clonally expanded than other, equally common chains.

A word on this clone: The target antigen is unknown.

The PCR ran on 60 Vbeta and 13 Jbeta primers. Assay: immunoSEQ multiplex PCR; the TCRdb copy retains only in-frame clones and omits some. This listing includes around 200,000 clones. Germline lookup yields CDR1 SGHVS and CDR2 FQNEAQ. This CDR3 has 15 amino acids. The V segment lost 4 bases and the J segment 6 bases; nucleotides outside the gene matches: 6. The source of this sequence is a girl under 10 years old in good health and CMV-seropositive. Source material: PBMCs. The chain couples TRBV7-8 to TRBJ2-1; TRBD1 agrees at 10 bases. CDR3 protein: CASSYPGQGINEQFF. CDR3 coding DNA: TGTGCCAGCAGCTATCCGGGACAGGGGATCAATGAGCAGTTCTTC.